A single sample gave rise to the 11 T cell receptor beta chains below, sequenced in a study of a mutant IDH1 vaccine in newly diagnosed glioma. What these receptors recognize is not known. Described time point: week 35, safety follow-up. Mutant IDH1 20-mer peptide, at 300 ug, made up each vaccine dose, with topical imiquimod. Profiled with immunoSEQ multiplex PCR; TCRdb holds only in-frame clones, not every one. The sample carries some 60,000 clones, about four fifths recorded once. The sequences come from PBMCs, collected from a glioma patient whose treatment included an IDH1 peptide vaccine. These receptors were collected from a man in his forties or fifties with glioma.

This rearrangement joins TRBV9 to TRBJ1-1; the D is unclear. The CDR3 length is 13 residues. Per germline, CDR1 SGDLS and CDR2 YYNGEE. The V end was cut by 0 bases, the J end by 5 bases, with 8 bases between. The CDR3 DNA follows: TGTGCCAGCAGCGTAGCCGGTACAACTGAAGCTTTCTTT. It encodes CASSVAGTTEAFF.

This clone was counted once. The chain employs TRBV19 and TRBJ2-1, with D possibly being TRBD2 (6 bases). V was cut by 10 bases and J by 5 bases, with 15 bases left in between. Germline V gene data show CDR1 as LNHDA and CDR2 as SQIVND (reference sequence). This CDR3 region has 13 residues. The CDR3 nucleotides read TGTGCCACCTCGGGGACTCCTAACAATGAGCAGTTCTTC. It is translated as CATSGTPNNEQFF.

V gene TRBV29-1 combines with J gene TRBJ2-3; tentatively, D is TRBD2 (5 bases). Germline CDR1 and CDR2: SQVTM and ANQGSEA. Trimming took off 3 bases at V and 2 bases at J, with 9 bases between the two ends. The CDR3 loop spans 13 amino acids. The CDR3 spells CSVESGVTDTQYF. CDR3 DNA: TGCAGCGTTGAGTCCGGGGTCACAGATACGCAGTATTTT.

This chain joins TRBV21-1 and TRBJ1-1; the tabulated D call, TRBD1, remains unverified against the DNA. TRBV21-1 is listed as a pseudogene. CDR3 size: 14 residues. CDR3: CADSPRQGDTEAFF. The CDR3 region has the DNA TGTGCCGACTCACCCCGACAGGGGGACACTGAAGCTTTCTTT.

The rearrangement links TRBV6-4 to TRBJ1-1; tentative D call: TRBD1 (5 bases). The CDR3 spans 14 residues. Germline-derived CDR1 and CDR2 are MRHNA and SNTAGT. Trimming shortened V by 4 bases and J by 5 bases, and 14 bases separated the two germline ends. The CDR3 loop reads CASSATGGGTEAFF. CDR3 bases: TGTGCCAGCAGTGCCACAGGCGGAGGGACTGAAGCTTTCTTT.

As DNA, the CDR3 is TGTGCCAGCAGCAAACAGGCTAGCGGGCGATGGGATGAGCAGTTCTTC. Amino acids: CASSKQASGRWDEQFF. This chain uses TRBV21-1 with TRBJ2-1; TRBD2 reflects the table's D call only, with no check against the DNA. TRBV21-1 corresponds to a pseudogene. The CDR3 is made up of 16 amino acids.

This clone appeared a few times. V is TRBV4-3 and J is TRBJ2-2; D may be TRBD1 (5 bases). There are 15 residues in the CDR3. Germline lookup yields CDR1 LGHNA and CDR2 YSLEER. The ends were cut back, 1 base at V and 2 bases at J, with 8 bases in the middle. The CDR3 nucleotides read TGCGCCAGCAGCCAAGGGGGCCTCAACACCGGGGAGCTGTTTTTT. Translating it yields CASSQGGLNTGELFF.

The chain is built from TRBV7-2 and TRBJ1-1; 8 bases fit TRBD1. Germline CDR1 reads SGHTA; CDR2 reads FQGNSA. The CDR3 is 14 residues long. V was pared by 4 bases and J by 1 base, with 2 bases of the junction left unmatched. CDR3: CASSWTGTNTEAFF. The CDR3 DNA sequence: TGTGCCAGCAGCTGGACAGGGACGAACACTGAAGCTTTCTTT.

This rearrangement joins TRBV5-1 to TRBJ1-2, with TRBD1 identical over 7 bases. J was trimmed by 8 bases and V by 0 bases; bases with no gene match: 7. The CDR3 sequence is 14 residues long. Germline V gives CDR1 SGHRS, CDR2 YFSETQ. The chain's CDR3 is CASSLEYRGQGYTF. The CDR3 DNA sequence: TGCGCCAGCAGCTTGGAATACAGGGGTCAAGGCTACACCTTC.

Concerning this clone: Distinct nucleotide sequences in the sample also encode this CDR3. V gene TRBV4-3 combines with J gene TRBJ2-7; weak D call: TRBD1 (6 bases). CDR1 is LGHNA, CDR2 YSLEER, per germline. Trimming took off 3 bases at V and 3 bases at J, with 18 bases between the two ends. The CDR3 covers 16 residues. The CDR3 loop is CASSQPHRVTLYEQYF. The CDR3 DNA is TGCGCCAGCAGCCAGCCCCACAGGGTCACCCTCTACGAGCAGTACTTC.

This clone was observed a handful of times. This chain joins TRBV29-1 and TRBJ2-3; D uncertain. CDR3 length: 12 amino acids. CDR1 is SQVTM and CDR2 is ANQGSEA in the germline V gene. V lost 4 bases to trimming and J lost 4 bases, with 9 bases between them. Here the CDR3 reads CSVGLGSDTQYF. CDR3 bases: TGCAGCGTTGGGCTAGGGTCAGATACGCAGTATTTT.